This T cell receptor (beta chain) comes out of a study of T cell changes during pregnancy in multiple sclerosis. Repertoires were generated with immunoSEQ multiplex PCR, while TCRdb's copy carries only in-frame clones and drops some. The sample has more than 40,000 clones, 90% to 95% seen once. Per the germline V gene, CDR1 is WSHSY and CDR2 is SAAADI. The CDR3 is made up of 14 amino acids. Trimming left V 8 bases short and J 4 bases short, with 14 bases between. Specimen: CD8+ T cells from peripheral blood mononuclear cells, collected in the first trimester of pregnancy. This receptor was obtained from a female donor with multiple sclerosis, enrolled in a pregnancy study. V and J are TRBV10-2 and TRBJ2-2; perhaps TRBD2 as D (7 bases). The CDR3 bases are TGCGCCAGCGGGGGGGGGCCCTCCACCGGGGAGCTGTTTTTT. This sequence encodes CASGGGPSTGELFF.